The sequence of this T cell receptor (beta chain) was determined in a study of Graves' ophthalmopathy and Graves' hyperthyroidism. TCR beta CDR3 amplification used RNA transcripts. An initial RT-PCR round employing HTBI primers preceded a second-round multiplex PCR. From the multiplex PCR reads, TCRdb called clonotypes with MiXCR, one entry per CDR3 protein. The table includes a few hundred thousand distinct CDR3 sequences, 20% to 25% detected once. The CDR3 extends over 16 amino acids. The V gene's germline CDR1 is GTSNPN and CDR2 SVGIG (reference sequence). Remarks on this clonotype: Mismatch with germline at one junction end may stem from a read error.

The clonotype originates from a woman between 18 and 30 years old with stable Graves' hyperthyroidism. The sample was peripheral blood. The chain uses TRBV30 and TRBJ2-2; TRBD2 aligns across 9 bases. The CDR3 DNA reads as TGTGCCTGGCTCCCAAGGACTAGCGCTTACACCGGGGATCTGTTTTTT. Translated, it gives CAWLPRTSAYTGDLFF.